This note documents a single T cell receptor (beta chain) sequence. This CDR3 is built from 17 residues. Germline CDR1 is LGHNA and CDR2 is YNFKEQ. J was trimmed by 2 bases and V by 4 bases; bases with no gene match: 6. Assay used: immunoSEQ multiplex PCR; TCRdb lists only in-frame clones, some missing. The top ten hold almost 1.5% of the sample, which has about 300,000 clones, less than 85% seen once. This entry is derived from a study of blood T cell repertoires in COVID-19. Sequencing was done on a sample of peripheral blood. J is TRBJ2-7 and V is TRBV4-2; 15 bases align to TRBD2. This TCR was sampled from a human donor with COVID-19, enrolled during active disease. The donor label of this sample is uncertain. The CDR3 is CASSPQGTSGRPYEQYF. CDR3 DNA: TGTGCCAGCAGCCCTCAAGGGACTAGCGGGAGGCCCTACGAGCAGTACTTC.